This record covers a single T cell receptor beta chain. This sample is part of a study of T cell changes during pregnancy in multiple sclerosis. The assay was immunoSEQ multiplex PCR, and TCRdb's table has in-frame clones only and misses some. The sample holds roughly 75,000 clones, under 95% seen once. Looked up from germline, CDR1 is SGHRS and CDR2 is YFSETQ. The CDR3 contains 16 residues. Trimming at V came to 5 bases and at J to 5 bases, leaving 8 bases not matched to a gene. The sequences come from peripheral blood, collected after pregnancy. The source is a female donor in good health, enrolled as a control in a pregnancy study. V gene TRBV5-1 combines with J gene TRBJ2-5, with 14 bases identical to TRBD2. CDR3: CASRLGLAGGGETQYF. The CDR3 bases are TGCGCCAGCAGACTCGGACTAGCGGGGGGAGGGGAGACCCAGTACTTC.